The 24 T cell receptor beta chains listed next were all sequenced from one sample in a study of graft-versus-host responses after intestinal transplantation. Co-plated with roughly 200,000 CFSE-labeled responder cells were roughly 200,000 irradiated, violet-dye-labeled stimulator cells. Profiling relied on immunoSEQ multiplex PCR, and the TCRdb table lists in-frame clones only, not all of them. The sample carries 4,500 or so clones, around a quarter recorded once. Sample: alloreactive CD8+ T cells from a mixed lymphocyte reaction culture, taken before transplantation. Sample subset: CFSE-low proliferating T cells sorted from roughly six-day pre-transplant mixed lymphocyte reaction (GvH or HvG direction). The receptors derive from a human patient who was an organ donor for intestinal transplantation.

The chain uses TRBV21-1 and TRBJ2-4; TRBD1, the D gene given by the table, was not confirmed from the DNA. TRBV21-1 is a pseudogene segment. The CDR3 contains 19 residues. The CDR3 here is CASSKGESKQGWWQNIQYF. The CDR3 DNA follows: TGTGCCAGCAGCAAAGGAGAGAGTAAACAGGGGTGGTGGCAAAACATTCAGTACTTC.

In its sample, this clone is medium-sized (0.01 to 0.1%). The V and J genes are TRBV9 and TRBJ1-3; D might be TRBD1 (5 bases). This CDR3 has 14 residues. Deletions cut 3 bases from V and 0 bases from J, with 7 bases between. Germline CDR1 and CDR2: SGDLS and YYNGEE. The CDR3 DNA sequence: TGTGCCAGCAGCGGGGGCGGCTCTGGAAACACCATATATTTT. Translation: CASSGGGSGNTIYF.

The chain uses TRBV28 and TRBJ2-5; 7 nucleotides match TRBD2. Germline CDR1 and CDR2: MDHEN and SYDVKM. This CDR3 comprises 16 residues. V was clipped by 2 bases and J by 2 bases; unmatched bases: 8. CDR3 DNA sequence: TGTGCCAGCAGTTTAGGGAGGGGCCGAATTCAAGAGACCCAGTACTTC. This sequence encodes CASSLGRGRIQETQYF.

In the case of this clone: A read error may account for a junction end that differs from germline. The chain links TRBV27 to TRBJ2-1; TRBD2 agrees at 9 bases. Germline V gene sequence: CDR1 MNHEY, CDR2 SMNVEV (reference sequence). There are 17 residues in the CDR3. CDR3 coding DNA: TGTGCCAGCAGCCTATCAGCGGGGGGACCGTTTAACAATCAGCAGTTCTTC. This gives the protein CASSLSAGGPFNNQQFF.

This clone counts as medium-sized. The V and J genes are TRBV2 and TRBJ1-5; D remains unclear. The germline CDR1 and CDR2 sequences are SNHLY and FYNNEI. Trimming shortened V by 3 bases and J by 3 bases, and 9 bases separated the two germline ends. This CDR3 spans 14 amino acids. The DNA of the CDR3 is TGTGCCAGCAGTGACTGGCGGAACAATCAGCCCCAGCATTTT. This codes for CASSDWRNNQPQHF.

This clone came up a few times. The chain carries TRBV29-1 and TRBJ2-3; 13 bases align to TRBD2. The germline gives CDR1 SQVTM, CDR2 ANQGSEA. This CDR3 spans 16 amino acids. With 1 base clipped from V and 4 bases from J, the junction kept 5 bases outside the gene matches. CDR3 in DNA: TGCAGCGTTGAAGCACTAGCGGGGGGGCGGTCAGATACGCAGTATTTT. Translated, it gives CSVEALAGGRSDTQYF.

A few counts support this clone. The V gene is TRBV11-2, the J gene TRBJ1-6; 8 bases are shared with TRBD1. This CDR3 region has 16 residues. V lost 4 bases, J lost 5 bases, and 7 bases stayed unmatched. The germline CDR1 and CDR2 sequences are SGHAT and FQNNGV. This CDR3 reads CASSSHGQGHNSPLHF. The CDR3 DNA is TGTGCCAGCAGCTCTCACGGACAGGGCCATAATTCACCCCTCCACTTT.

The chain links TRBV19 to TRBJ1-1; no clear D gene. Germline assignment: CDR1 LNHDA and CDR2 SQIVND (reference sequence). This CDR3 has 13 residues. Deletions cut 3 bases from V and 2 bases from J, with 7 bases between. The CDR3 protein is CASSISGNTEAFF. Written as DNA, the CDR3 is TGTGCCAGTAGTATTTCAGGAAACACTGAAGCTTTCTTT.

This clone has just a few counts. CDR3 sequence reads: CASSHGQGANYGYTF. CDR3 sequence (DNA): TGTGCCAGCAGCCACGGACAGGGGGCTAACTATGGCTACACCTTC. The gene calls are TRBV11-2 and TRBJ1-2, with TRBD1 matching over 10 bases. The J segment lost 0 bases and the V segment lost 5 bases, leaving 3 bases of the junction unmatched. The CDR3 covers 15 residues. The germline V gene has CDR1 SGHAT and CDR2 FQNNGV.

In its sample, this clone is hyperexpanded. The rearrangement uses TRBV4-1 and TRBJ1-4; a possible D gene is TRBD1 (5 bases). V was pared by 4 bases and J by 3 bases, with 12 bases between. This CDR3 is 15 amino acids long. CDR1 is MGHRA and CDR2 is YSYEKL in the germline V gene. The CDR3 DNA reads as TGCGCCAGCAGCCTGGACATTTCGGCTAATGAAAAACTGTTTTTT. This codes for CASSLDISANEKLFF.

The rearrangement uses TRBV5-1 and TRBJ2-5; TRBD1 might be the D (6 bases). The CDR3 is 15 amino acids. Trimming pared 4 bases from V and 5 bases from J, leaving 18 bases between. Germline values: CDR1 SGHRS, CDR2 YFSETQ. The chain's CDR3 is CASSQRQELGETQYF. CDR3 coding DNA: TGCGCCAGCAGCCAGAGACAGGAACTAGGGGAGACCCAGTACTTC.

Sample share makes this clone medium-sized (0.01 to 0.1%). This chain uses TRBV7-2 with TRBJ2-1; the match to TRBD2 covers 8 bases. CDR3 length: 16 amino acids. Germline CDR1 SGHTA, CDR2 FQGNSA. Trimming at V came to 4 bases and at J to 3 bases, leaving 8 bases not matched to a gene. CDR3 amino acids: CASSSEARGDYNEQFF. CDR3 sequence (DNA): TGTGCCAGCAGCTCCGAGGCGCGGGGGGACTACAATGAGCAGTTCTTC.

V and J are TRBV9 and TRBJ2-5, with 7 nucleotides matching TRBD2. Germline V gene sequence: CDR1 SGDLS, CDR2 YYNGEE. The CDR3 runs to 14 residues. V shed 3 bases, J shed 5 bases, and the junction held 7 bases outside the gene matches. The CDR3 DNA sequence: TGTGCCAGCAGCGCGGGCGGGGGATGGGAGACCCAGTACTTC. As protein: CASSAGGGWETQYF.

This clone has only a few counts. J is TRBJ2-3 and V is TRBV5-1; 10 bases fit TRBD2. The V and J ends lost 3 bases and 0 bases, in that order; junction bases with no gene match: 10. The CDR3 runs 18 residues. Germline-derived CDR1 and CDR2 are SGHRS and YFSETQ. CDR3 region: CASSSQTSGFSSTDTQYF. The CDR3 nucleotides read TGCGCCAGCAGCTCACAGACTAGCGGGTTCTCTAGCACAGATACGCAGTATTTT.

This sequence joins TRBV5-4 and TRBJ2-1, with 7 bases lining up with TRBD2. V lost 7 bases and J lost 0; bases outside the gene matches: 13. This CDR3 is built from 17 residues. CDR1 and CDR2 from the germline V gene are SGHNT and YYREEE (reference sequence). CDR3: CASRYLTSLLSYNEQFF. In DNA, the CDR3 is TGTGCCAGCCGCTACCTGACTAGCCTCCTCTCCTACAATGAGCAGTTCTTC. The full variable domain, rest sourced from reference TRBV5-4 and TRBJ2-1, is ETGVTQSPTHLIKTRGQQVTLRCSSQSGHNTVSWYQQALGQGPQFIFQYYREEENGRGNFPPRFSGLQFPNYSSELNVNALELDDSALYLCASRYLTSLLSYNEQFFGPGTRLTVL.

Within the sample, this clone is medium-sized. The V call is TRBV11-2, the J call TRBJ2-5; 11 bases match TRBD1. CDR3 length equals 16 residues. V lost 3 bases and J lost 0; bases outside the gene matches: 3. Germline CDR1 is SGHAT and CDR2 is FQNNGV. CDR3 loop: CASSLGQGGYQETQYF. The DNA of the CDR3 is TGTGCCAGCAGCTTGGGACAGGGGGGGTACCAAGAGACCCAGTACTTC.

This clone is medium-sized in the sample. V usage is TRBV7-9 and J usage is TRBJ1-1; TRBD1 aligns across 9 bases. In germline, CDR1 is SEHNR, CDR2 FQNEAQ (reference sequence). Trimming took 4 bases from V and 1 from J; bases not matched to a gene: 1. The CDR3 consists of 14 residues. In DNA form, the CDR3 reads TGTGCCAGCAGCTCGGGACAGGGGAACACTGAAGCTTTCTTT. Amino acids: CASSSGQGNTEAFF.

The V call is TRBV9, the J call TRBJ2-2; D is possibly TRBD2 (7 bases). V lost 0 bases and J 4 bases, leaving 13 bases between the germline ends. Looked up from germline, CDR1 is SGDLS and CDR2 is YYNGEE. The CDR3 has 16 residues. The CDR3 sequence is CASSVVGGAGTGELFF. The CDR3 DNA follows: TGTGCCAGCAGCGTAGTGGGGGGGGCCGGCACCGGGGAGCTGTTTTTT.

V usage is TRBV5-4 and J usage is TRBJ1-6; 8 bases map to TRBD1. The CDR3 runs 17 residues. V shed 3 bases and J 9 bases; nucleotides not matched to a gene: 14. CDR1 SGHNT and CDR2 YYREEE come from the germline V gene (reference sequence). The CDR3 region is CASSSYNLQGGTSPLHF. Here the CDR3 DNA reads TGTGCCAGCAGCTCCTATAACCTACAGGGGGGAACTTCACCCCTCCACTTT.

The chain has TRBV5-5 and TRBJ1-1, with unresolved D. The V and J ends lost 2 bases and 8 bases respectively, with 7 bases between them. Germline loops: CDR1 SGHKS, CDR2 YYEKEE (reference sequence). The CDR3 length is 11 residues. The CDR3 reads CASSFLTEAFF. The DNA of the CDR3 is TGTGCCAGCAGCTTTCTAACCGAAGCTTTCTTT.

V is TRBV7-9 and J is TRBJ2-3; 8 bases agree with TRBD2. V lost 4 bases and J lost 6; bases outside the gene matches: 15. The CDR3 runs to 17 residues. Germline CDR1 and CDR2: SEHNR and FQNEAQ (reference sequence). The CDR3 sequence is CASSSPWAGGGRDTQYF. The DNA for the CDR3 is TGTGCCAGCAGCTCCCCGTGGGCGGGGGGCGGGCGGGATACGCAGTATTTT.

V gene TRBV27 combines with J gene TRBJ1-5; 7 nucleotides align to TRBD1. V shed 11 bases, J shed 5 bases, and the junction held 15 bases outside the gene matches. Germline V gene lookup returns CDR1 MNHEY and CDR2 SMNVEV (reference sequence). The CDR3 has 15 residues. Written as DNA, the CDR3 is TGTGCCGGCACCCCGTCGGACAGGAGGCATCAGCCCCAGCATTTT. This encodes CAGTPSDRRHQPQHF.

The chain has TRBV6-6 and TRBJ2-1; 9 positions match TRBD1. J gave up 4 bases and V 2 bases, and 3 bases lay outside the gene matches. CDR3 length: 15 residues. Looked up from germline, CDR1 is MNHNY and CDR2 is SVGAGI (reference sequence). CDR3 in DNA: TGTGCCAGCAGTTACGGGACAGGGCTGTACAATGAGCAGTTCTTC. It codes for CASSYGTGLYNEQFF.

In its sample, this clone was seen a few times. CDR3 nucleotides: TGTGCCAGCAGTTTACAGCCCGAGGTTGAGGGCCTTCCAGATACGCAGTATTTT. Its translation is CASSLQPEVEGLPDTQYF. The chain is built from TRBV27 and TRBJ2-3; weak D call: TRBD2 (5 bases). This CDR3 is 18 amino acids long. The germline CDR1 and CDR2 sequences are MNHEY and SMNVEV (reference sequence). V was trimmed by 2 bases and J by 4 bases, leaving 22 bases between them.